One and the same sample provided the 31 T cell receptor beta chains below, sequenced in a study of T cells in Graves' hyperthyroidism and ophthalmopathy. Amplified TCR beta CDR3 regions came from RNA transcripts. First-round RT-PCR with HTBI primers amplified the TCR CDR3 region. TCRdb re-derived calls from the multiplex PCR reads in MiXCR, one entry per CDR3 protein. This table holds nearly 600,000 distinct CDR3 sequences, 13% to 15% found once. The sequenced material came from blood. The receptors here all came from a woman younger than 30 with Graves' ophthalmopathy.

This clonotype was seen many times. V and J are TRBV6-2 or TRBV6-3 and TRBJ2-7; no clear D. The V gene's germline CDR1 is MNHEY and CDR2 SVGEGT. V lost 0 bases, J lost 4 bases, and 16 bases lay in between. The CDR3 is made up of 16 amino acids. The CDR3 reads CASSYSPAGSGYEQYF. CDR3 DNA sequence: TGTGCCAGCAGTTACTCCCCAGCAGGTTCCGGGTACGAGCAGTACTTC.

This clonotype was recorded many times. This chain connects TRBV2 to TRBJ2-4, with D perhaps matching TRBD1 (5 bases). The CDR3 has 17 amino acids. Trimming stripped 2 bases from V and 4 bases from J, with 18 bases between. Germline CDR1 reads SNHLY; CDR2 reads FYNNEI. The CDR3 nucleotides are TGTGCCAGCAGTGAAAGGCTCCGGCAGGGCGCTAAAAACATTCAGTACTTC. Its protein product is CASSERLRQGAKNIQYF.

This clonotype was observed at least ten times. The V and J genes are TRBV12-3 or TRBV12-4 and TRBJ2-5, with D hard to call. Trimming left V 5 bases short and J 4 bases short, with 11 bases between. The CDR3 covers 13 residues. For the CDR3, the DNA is TGTGCCAGCAGTCCCCCAGGTTTAGAGACCCAGTACTTC. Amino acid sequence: CASSPPGLETQYF.

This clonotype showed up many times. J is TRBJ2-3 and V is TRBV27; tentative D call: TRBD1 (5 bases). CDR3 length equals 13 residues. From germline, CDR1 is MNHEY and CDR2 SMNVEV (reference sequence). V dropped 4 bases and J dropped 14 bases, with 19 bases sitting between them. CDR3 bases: TGTGCCAGCAGTTGGGGCCCTGCCCGCATAGGGTATTTT. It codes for CASSWGPARIGYF.

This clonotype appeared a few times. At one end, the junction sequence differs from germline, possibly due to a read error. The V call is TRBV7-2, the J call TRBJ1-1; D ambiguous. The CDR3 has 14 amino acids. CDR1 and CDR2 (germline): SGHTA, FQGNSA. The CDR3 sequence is CASSPGTRITEVFF. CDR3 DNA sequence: TGTGCCAGCAGCCCCGGCACCCGAATCACTGAAGTTTTCTTT.

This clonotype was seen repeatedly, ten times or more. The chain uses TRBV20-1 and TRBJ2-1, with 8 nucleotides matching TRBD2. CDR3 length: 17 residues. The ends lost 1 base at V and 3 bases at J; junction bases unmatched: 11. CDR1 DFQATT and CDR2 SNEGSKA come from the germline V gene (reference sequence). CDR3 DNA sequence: TGCAGTGCTAGAGGCTCATTCCTTAGCGGGAACTACAATGAGCAGTTCTTC. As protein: CSARGSFLSGNYNEQFF.

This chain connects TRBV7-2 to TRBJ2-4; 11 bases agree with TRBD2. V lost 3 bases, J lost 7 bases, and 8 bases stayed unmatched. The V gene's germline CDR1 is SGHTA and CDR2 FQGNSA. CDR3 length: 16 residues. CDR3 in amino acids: CASSFALAGGWNIQYF. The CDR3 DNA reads TGTGCCAGCAGCTTTGCTCTAGCGGGAGGCTGGAACATTCAGTACTTC.

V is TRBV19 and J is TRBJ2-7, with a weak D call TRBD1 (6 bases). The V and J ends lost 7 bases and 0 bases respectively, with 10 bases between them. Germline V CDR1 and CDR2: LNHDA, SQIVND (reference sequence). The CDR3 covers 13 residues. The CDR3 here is CASNPDSSYEQYF. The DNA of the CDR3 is TGTGCCAGTAATCCGGACAGCTCCTACGAGCAGTACTTC.

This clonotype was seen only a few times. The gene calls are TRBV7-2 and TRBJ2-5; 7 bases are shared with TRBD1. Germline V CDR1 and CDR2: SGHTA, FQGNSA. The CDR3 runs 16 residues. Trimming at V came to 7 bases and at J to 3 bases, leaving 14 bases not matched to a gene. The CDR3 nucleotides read TGTGCCAGCAAAGGGACAGAGAGGGGCTCAGAAGAGACCCAGTACTTC. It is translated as CASKGTERGSEETQYF.

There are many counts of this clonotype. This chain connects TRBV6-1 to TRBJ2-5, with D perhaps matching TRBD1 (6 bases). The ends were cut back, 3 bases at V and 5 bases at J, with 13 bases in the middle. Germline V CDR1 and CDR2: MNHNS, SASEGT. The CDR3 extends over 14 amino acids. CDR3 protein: CASSDYTGRETQYF. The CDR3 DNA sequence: TGTGCCAGCAGTGACTACACAGGGCGGGAGACCCAGTACTTC.

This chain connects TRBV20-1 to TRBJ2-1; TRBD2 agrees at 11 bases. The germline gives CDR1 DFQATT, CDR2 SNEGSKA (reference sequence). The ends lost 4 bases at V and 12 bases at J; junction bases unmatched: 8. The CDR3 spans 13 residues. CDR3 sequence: CSATLAGEVLQFF. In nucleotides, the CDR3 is TGCAGTGCTACACTAGCGGGAGAAGTGTTGCAGTTCTTC.

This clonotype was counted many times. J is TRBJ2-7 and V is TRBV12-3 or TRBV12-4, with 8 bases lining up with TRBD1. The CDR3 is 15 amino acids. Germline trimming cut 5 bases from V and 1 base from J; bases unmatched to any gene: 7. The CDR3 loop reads CASSLSGDRSYEQYF. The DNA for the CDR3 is TGTGCCAGCAGTCTGTCCGGGGACAGGTCCTACGAGCAGTACTTC.

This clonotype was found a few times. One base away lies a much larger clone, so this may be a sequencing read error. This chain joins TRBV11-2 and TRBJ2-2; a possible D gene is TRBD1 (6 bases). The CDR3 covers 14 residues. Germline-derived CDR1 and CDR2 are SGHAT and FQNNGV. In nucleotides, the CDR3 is TGTGCCAGCAGCTTACGGGACAACACCGGGGAGCCGTTTTTT. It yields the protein CASSLRDNTGEPFF. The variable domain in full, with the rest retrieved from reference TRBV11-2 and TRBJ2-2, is EAGVAQSPRYKIIEKRQSVAFWCNPISGHATLYWYQQILGQGPKLLIQFQNNGVVDDSQLPKDRFSAERLKGVDSTLKIQPAKLEDSAVYLCASSLRDNTGEPFFGEGSRLTVL.

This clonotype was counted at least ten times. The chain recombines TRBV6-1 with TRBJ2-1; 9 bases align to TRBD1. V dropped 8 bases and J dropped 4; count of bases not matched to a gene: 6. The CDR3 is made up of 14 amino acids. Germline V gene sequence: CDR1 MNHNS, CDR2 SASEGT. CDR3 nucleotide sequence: TGTGCCAGCGGCCTCGGACAGGGGTACAATGAGCAGTTCTTC. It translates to CASGLGQGYNEQFF.

The CDR3 region has the DNA TGTGCCAGTACCCCAGTGGAGGGGGCGAGGAGTCAGCCCCAGCATTTT. The encoded protein is CASTPVEGARSQPQHF. V and J are TRBV19 and TRBJ1-5; 7 nucleotides align to TRBD1. CDR3 length equals 16 residues. CDR1 is LNHDA and CDR2 is SQIVND in the germline V gene (reference sequence). Trimming at V came to 7 bases and at J to 6 bases, leaving 15 bases not matched to a gene.

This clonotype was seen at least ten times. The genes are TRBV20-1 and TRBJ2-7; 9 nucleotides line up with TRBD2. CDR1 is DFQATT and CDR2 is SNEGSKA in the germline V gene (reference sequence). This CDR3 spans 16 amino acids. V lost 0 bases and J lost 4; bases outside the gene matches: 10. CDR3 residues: CSARDEAGGSPYEQYF. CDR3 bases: TGCAGTGCTAGAGATGAAGCGGGAGGCAGCCCATACGAGCAGTACTTC.

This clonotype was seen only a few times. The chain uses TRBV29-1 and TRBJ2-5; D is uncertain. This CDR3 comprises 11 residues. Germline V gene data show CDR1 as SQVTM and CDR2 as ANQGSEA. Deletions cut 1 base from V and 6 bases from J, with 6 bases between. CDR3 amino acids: CSVEVLQTQYF. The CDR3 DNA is TGCAGCGTTGAAGTGTTGCAGACCCAGTACTTC.

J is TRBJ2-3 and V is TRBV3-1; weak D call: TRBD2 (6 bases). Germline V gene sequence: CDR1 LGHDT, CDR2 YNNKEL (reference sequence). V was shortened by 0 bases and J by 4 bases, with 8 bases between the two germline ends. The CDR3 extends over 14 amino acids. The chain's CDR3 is CASSQEGGADTQYF. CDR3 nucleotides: TGTGCCAGCAGCCAAGAAGGAGGGGCAGATACGCAGTATTTT.

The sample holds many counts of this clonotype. The CDR3 region has the DNA TGTGCCAGCAGCTCAATTACAAGGCCTCTTTGGGACAGGAACACTGAAGCTTTCTTT. Translation: CASSSITRPLWDRNTEAFF. The J gene is TRBJ1-1, the V gene TRBV11-2, with 7 bases fitting TRBD1. The CDR3 length is 19 residues. The germline CDR1 and CDR2 sequences are SGHAT and FQNNGV. V was pared by 4 bases and J by 1 base, with 18 bases of the junction left unmatched.

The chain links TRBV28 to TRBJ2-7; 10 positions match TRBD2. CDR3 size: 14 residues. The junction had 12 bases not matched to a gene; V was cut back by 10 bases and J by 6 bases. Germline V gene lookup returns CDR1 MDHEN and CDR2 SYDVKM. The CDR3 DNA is TGTGCCACTATAGAGACCGGGACTAGCGCCGAGCAGTACTTC. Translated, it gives CATIETGTSAEQYF.

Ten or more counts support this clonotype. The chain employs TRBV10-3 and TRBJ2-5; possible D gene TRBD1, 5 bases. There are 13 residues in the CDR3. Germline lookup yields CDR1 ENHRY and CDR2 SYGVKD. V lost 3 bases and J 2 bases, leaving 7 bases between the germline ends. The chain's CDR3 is CAISEQVQETQYF. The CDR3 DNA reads TGTGCCATCAGTGAACAGGTTCAAGAGACCCAGTACTTC.

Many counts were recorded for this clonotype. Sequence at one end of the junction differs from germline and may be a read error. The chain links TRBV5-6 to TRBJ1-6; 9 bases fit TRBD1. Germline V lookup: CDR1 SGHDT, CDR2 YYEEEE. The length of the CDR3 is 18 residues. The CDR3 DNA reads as TGTGCCAGCAGCTTTGGGCTCGGGGACAGGGTTAATAATTCGCCCCTCCACTTT. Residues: CASSFGLGDRVNNSPLHF.

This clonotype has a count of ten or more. In DNA, the CDR3 is TGCAGCGTTCGGGGTGTCTTAGCCAAAAACATTCAGTACTTC. Translation gives CSVRGVLAKNIQYF. The rearrangement joins TRBV29-1 to TRBJ2-4, with D possibly TRBD2 on 5 matching bases. The length of the CDR3 is 14 residues. Germline V CDR1 and CDR2: SQVTM, ANQGSEA. V lost 5 bases, J lost 0 bases, and 11 bases lay in between.

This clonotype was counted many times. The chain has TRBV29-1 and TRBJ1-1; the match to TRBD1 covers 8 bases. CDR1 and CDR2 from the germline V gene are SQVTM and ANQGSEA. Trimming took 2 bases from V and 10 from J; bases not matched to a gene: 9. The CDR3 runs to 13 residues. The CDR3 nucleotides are TGCAGCGTTGAATGGGGGACAGGTTTGGCAGCTTTCTTT. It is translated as CSVEWGTGLAAFF.

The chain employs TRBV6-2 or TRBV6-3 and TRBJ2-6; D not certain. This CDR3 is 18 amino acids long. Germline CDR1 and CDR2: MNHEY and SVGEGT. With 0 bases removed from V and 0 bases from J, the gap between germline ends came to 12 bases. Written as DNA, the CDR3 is TGTGCCAGCAGTTACTCGACATTTCGGAGCTCTGGGGCCAACGTCCTGACTTTC. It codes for CASSYSTFRSSGANVLTF.

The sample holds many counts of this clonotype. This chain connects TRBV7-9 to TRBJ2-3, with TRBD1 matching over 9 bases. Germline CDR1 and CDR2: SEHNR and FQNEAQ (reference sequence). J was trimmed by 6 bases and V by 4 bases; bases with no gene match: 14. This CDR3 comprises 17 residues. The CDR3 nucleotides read TGTGCCAGCAGCTCTCATTTCCGGGACAGGGATTCCGATACGCAGTATTTT. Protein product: CASSSHFRDRDSDTQYF.

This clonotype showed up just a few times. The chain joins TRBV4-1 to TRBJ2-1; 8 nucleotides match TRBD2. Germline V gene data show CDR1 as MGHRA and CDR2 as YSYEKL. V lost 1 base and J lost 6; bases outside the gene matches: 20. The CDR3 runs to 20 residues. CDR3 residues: CASSQGRMSGRNTLGNEQFF. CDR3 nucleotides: TGCGCCAGCAGCCAAGGCCGTATGAGCGGGAGAAATACATTGGGCAATGAGCAGTTCTTC.

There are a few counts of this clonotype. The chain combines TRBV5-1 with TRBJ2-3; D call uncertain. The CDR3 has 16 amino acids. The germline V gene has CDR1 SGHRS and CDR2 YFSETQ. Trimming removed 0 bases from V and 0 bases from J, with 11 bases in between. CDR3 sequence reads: CASSLGQATSTDTQYF. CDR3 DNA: TGCGCCAGCAGCTTGGGGCAGGCTACTAGCACAGATACGCAGTATTTT.

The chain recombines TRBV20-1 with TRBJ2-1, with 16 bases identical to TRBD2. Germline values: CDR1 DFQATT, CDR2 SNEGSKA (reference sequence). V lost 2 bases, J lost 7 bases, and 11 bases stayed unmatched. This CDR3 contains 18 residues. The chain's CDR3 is CSARSPGLAGGVQNEQFF. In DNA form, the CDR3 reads TGCAGTGCTAGATCCCCGGGACTAGCGGGAGGGGTTCAGAATGAGCAGTTCTTC.

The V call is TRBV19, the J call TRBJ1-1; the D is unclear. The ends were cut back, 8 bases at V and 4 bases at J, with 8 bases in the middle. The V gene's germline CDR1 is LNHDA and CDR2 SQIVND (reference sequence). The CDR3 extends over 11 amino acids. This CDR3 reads CASGRSTEAFF. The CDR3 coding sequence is TGTGCCAGTGGCAGGTCCACTGAAGCTTTCTTT.

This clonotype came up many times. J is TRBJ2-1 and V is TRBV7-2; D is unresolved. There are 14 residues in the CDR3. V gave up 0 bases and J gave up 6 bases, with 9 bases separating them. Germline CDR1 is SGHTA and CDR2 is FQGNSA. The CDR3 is CASSLASFGNEQFF. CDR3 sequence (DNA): TGTGCCAGCAGCTTAGCCTCATTCGGCAATGAGCAGTTCTTC.